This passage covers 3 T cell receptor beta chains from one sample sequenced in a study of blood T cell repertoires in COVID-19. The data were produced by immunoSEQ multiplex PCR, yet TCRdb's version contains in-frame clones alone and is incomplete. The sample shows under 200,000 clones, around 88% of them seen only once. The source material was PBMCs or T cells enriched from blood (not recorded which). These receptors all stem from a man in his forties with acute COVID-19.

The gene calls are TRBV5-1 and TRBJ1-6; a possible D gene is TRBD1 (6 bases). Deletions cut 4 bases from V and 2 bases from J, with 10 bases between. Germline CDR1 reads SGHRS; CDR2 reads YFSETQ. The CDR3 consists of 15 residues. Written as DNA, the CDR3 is TGCGCCAGCAGCGACGGACAGCCCTATAATTCACCCCTCCACTTT. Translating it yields CASSDGQPYNSPLHF.

For the CDR3, the DNA is TGTGCCAGCAGCCCGAGGACAGGCAAAAACTATGGCTACACCTTC. This encodes CASSPRTGKNYGYTF. The rearrangement links TRBV5-4 to TRBJ1-2, with TRBD1 identical over 7 bases. CDR1 and CDR2 from the germline V gene are SGHNT and YYREEE (reference sequence). Trimming took 4 bases from V and 2 from J; bases not matched to a gene: 8. CDR3 length equals 15 residues.

The CDR3 loop reads CASSRYGDTSSGTGELFF. The CDR3 bases are TGTGCCAGCAGCCGCTACGGGGATACTAGCTCGGGTACCGGGGAGCTGTTTTTT. The chain has TRBV5-4 and TRBJ2-2, with D possibly TRBD2 on 6 matching bases. V was cut by 4 bases and J by 5 bases, with 24 bases left in between. There are 18 residues in the CDR3. The germline gives CDR1 SGHNT, CDR2 YYREEE (reference sequence).